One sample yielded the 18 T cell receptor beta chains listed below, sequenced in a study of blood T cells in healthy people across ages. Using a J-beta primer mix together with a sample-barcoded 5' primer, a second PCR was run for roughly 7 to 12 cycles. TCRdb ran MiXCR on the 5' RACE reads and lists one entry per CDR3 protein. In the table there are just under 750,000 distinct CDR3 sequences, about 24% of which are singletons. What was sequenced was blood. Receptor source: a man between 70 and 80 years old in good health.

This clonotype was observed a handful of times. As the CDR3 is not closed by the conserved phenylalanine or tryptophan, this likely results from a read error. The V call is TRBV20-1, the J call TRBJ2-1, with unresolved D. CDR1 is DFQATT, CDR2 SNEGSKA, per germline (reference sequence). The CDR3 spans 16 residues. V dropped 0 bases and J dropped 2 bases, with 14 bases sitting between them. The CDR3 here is CSAREGWLQTYNEQFL. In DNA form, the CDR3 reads TGCAGTGCTAGAGAGGGGTGGTTACAGACCTACAATGAGCAGTTCCTC.

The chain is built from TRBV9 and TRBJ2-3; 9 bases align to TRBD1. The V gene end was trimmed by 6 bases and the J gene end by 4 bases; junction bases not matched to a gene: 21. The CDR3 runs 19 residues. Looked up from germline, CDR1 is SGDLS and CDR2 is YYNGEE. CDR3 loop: CASTPNLGGTTGGADTQYF. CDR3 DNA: TGTGCCAGCACCCCCAACTTGGGCGGAACGACAGGGGGAGCAGATACGCAGTATTTT.

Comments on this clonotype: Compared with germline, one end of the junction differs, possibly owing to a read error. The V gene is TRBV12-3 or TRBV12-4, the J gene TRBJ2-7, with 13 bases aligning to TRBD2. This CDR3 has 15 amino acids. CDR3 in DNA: TGTGCCAGCAGCCCTGGGACTAGCGGGAACTACGAGAAGCACTTC. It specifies CASSPGTSGNYEKHF.

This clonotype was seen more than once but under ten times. The CDR3 DNA sequence: TGTGCCAGCAGCCCCGGACTAGTGGGCACCGGGGAGCTGTTTTTT. It codes for CASSPGLVGTGELFF. This sequence joins TRBV12-3 or TRBV12-4 and TRBJ2-2; 7 bases fit TRBD2. This CDR3 spans 15 amino acids. J was trimmed by 4 bases and V by 6 bases; bases with no gene match: 8.

The CDR3 protein is CASSLGASPTDTQYF. CDR3 bases: TGTGCCAGCAGCTTAGGGGCTAGCCCCACAGATACGCAGTATTTT. The chain joins TRBV7-9 to TRBJ2-3, with D possibly matching TRBD2 (5 bases). Per germline, CDR1 SEHNR and CDR2 FQNEAQ (reference sequence). With 1 base removed from V and 2 bases from J, the gap between germline ends came to 10 bases. The CDR3 covers 15 residues. Combining the CDR3 with reference TRBV7-9 and TRBJ2-3 gives the whole variable domain DTGVSQNPRHKITKRGQNVTFRCDPISEHNRLYWYRQTLGQGPEFLTYFQNEAQLEKSRLLSDRFSAERPKGSFSTLEIQRTEQGDSAMYLCASSLGASPTDTQYFGPGTRLTVL.

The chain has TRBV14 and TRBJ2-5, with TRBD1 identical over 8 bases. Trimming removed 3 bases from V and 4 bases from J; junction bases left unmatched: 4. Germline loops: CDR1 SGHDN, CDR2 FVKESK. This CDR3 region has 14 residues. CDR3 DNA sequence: TGTGCCAGCAGCCACCACGACAGGGGAGAGACCCAGTACTTC. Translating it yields CASSHHDRGETQYF.

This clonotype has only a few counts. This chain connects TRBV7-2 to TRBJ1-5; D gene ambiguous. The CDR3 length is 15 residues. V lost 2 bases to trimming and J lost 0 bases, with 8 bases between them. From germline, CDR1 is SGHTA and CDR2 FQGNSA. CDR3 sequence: CASSLNGYSNQPQHF. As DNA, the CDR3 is TGTGCCAGCAGCTTAAACGGGTATAGCAATCAGCCCCAGCATTTT.

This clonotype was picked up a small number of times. CDR3 loop: CSVTVSGLAITDTQYF. As DNA, the CDR3 is TGCAGCGTTACAGTGTCGGGGCTAGCCATTACAGATACGCAGTATTTT. The chain couples TRBV29-1 to TRBJ2-3; tentatively, D is TRBD1 or TRBD2 (5 bases each). Germline CDR1 reads SQVTM; CDR2 reads ANQGSEA. Trimming removed 5 bases from V and 3 bases from J, with 21 bases in between. The length of the CDR3 is 16 residues.

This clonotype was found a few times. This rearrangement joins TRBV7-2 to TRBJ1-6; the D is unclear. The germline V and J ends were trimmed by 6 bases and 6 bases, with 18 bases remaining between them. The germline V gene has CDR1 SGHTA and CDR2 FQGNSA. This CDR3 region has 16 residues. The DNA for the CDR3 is TGTGCCAGCAGTCGAACCTGGTGGCAGGCTAATTCACCCCTCCACTTT. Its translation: CASSRTWWQANSPLHF.

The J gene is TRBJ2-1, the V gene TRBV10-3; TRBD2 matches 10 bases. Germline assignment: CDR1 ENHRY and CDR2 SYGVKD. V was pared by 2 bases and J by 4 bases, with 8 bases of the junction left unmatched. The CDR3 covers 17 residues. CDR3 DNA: TGTGCCATCAGTGAGCCCACAGGACTAGCGGTTTACAATGAGCAGTTCTTC. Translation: CAISEPTGLAVYNEQFF.

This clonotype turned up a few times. The CDR3 loop is CASVQGLTGELFF. CDR3 nucleotides: TGCGCCAGCGTCCAGGGGCTTACCGGGGAGCTGTTTTTT. This sequence joins TRBV5-1 and TRBJ2-2, with D possibly being TRBD1 (6 bases). Germline loops: CDR1 SGHRS, CDR2 YFSETQ. Trimming removed 7 bases from V and 5 bases from J, with 12 bases in between. There are 13 residues in the CDR3.

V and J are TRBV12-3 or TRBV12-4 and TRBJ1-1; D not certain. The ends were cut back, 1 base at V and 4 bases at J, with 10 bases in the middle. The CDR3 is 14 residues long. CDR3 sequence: CASSLGAQVTEAFF. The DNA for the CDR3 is TGTGCCAGCAGTTTAGGGGCTCAGGTCACTGAAGCTTTCTTT.

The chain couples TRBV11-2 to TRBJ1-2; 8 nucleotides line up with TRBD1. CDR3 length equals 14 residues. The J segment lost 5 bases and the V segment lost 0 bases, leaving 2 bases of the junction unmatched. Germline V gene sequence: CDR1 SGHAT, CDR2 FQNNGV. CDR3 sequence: CASSLDRGQYGYTF. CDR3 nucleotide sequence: TGTGCCAGCAGCTTAGACAGGGGGCAATATGGCTACACCTTC.

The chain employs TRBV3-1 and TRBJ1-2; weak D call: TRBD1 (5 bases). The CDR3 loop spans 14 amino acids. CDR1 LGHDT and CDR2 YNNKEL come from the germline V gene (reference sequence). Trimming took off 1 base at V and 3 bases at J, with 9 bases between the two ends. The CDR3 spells CASSQVGGDYGYTF. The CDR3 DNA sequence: TGTGCCAGCAGCCAAGTCGGGGGGGACTATGGCTACACCTTC. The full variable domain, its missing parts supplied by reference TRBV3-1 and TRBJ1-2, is DTAVSQTPKYLVTQMGNDKSIKCEQNLGHDTMYWYKQDSKKFLKIMFSYNNKELIINETVPNRFSPKSPDKAHLNLHINSLELGDSAVYFCASSQVGGDYGYTFGSGTRLTVV.

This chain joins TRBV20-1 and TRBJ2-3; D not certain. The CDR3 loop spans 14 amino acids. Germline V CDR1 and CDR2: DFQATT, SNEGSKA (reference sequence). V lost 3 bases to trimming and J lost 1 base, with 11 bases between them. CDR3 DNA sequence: TGCAGTGCTAGGCGCTTGTTGGGCACAGATACGCAGTATTTT. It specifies CSARRLLGTDTQYF.

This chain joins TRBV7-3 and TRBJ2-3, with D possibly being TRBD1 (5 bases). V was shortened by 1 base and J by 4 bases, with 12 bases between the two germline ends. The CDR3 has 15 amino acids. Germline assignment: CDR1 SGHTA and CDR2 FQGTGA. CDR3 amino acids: CASSLNPGKADTQYF. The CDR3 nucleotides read TGTGCCAGCAGCTTAAATCCAGGGAAGGCAGATACGCAGTATTTT.

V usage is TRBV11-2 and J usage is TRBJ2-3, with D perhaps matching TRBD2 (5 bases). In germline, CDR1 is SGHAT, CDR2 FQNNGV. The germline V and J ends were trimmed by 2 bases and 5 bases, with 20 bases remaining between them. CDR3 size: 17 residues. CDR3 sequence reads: CASSLRRPLLPGDTQYF. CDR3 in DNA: TGTGCCAGCAGCTTAAGGAGGCCTCTTTTACCCGGAGATACGCAGTATTTT.

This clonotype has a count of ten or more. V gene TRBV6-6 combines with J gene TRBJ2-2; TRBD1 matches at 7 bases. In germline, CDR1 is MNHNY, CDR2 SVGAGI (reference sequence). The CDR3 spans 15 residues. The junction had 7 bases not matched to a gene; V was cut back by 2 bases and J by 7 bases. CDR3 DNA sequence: TGTGCCAGCAGTTACCCAACAGGGGTCGGCGGGGAGCTGTTTTTT. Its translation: CASSYPTGVGGELFF.